This TCR beta chain was documented in a study of regulatory T cells in long-lasting Graves disease. Notes on the study in general: With some 2,800 shared public clonotypes, persistent patients exceeded new patients, who shared about a thousand.

The time point is: newly diagnosed GD, antithyroid drugs for less than 3 months. After RNA was extracted from PBMCs, the TCR library was made from it. In building TCR beta libraries, iRepertoire HTBI primers were used together with Arm-PCR of CDR3 regions. TCRdb ran MiXCR on the multiplex PCR reads and lists one entry per CDR3 protein. The profile covers 400,000 to 500,000 distinct CDR3 sequences, with 12% to 15% appearing a single time and roughly a sixth taken by the ten largest. This clonotype was seen ten or more times. The antigen is undetermined. The CDR3 runs 12 residues. The V gene lost 3 bases and the J gene lost 8 bases, with 13 bases spanning the gap. Germline assignment: CDR1 GTSNPN and CDR2 SVGIG (reference sequence). This sample was shared with a second study, whose subject was T cells in Graves' hyperthyroidism and ophthalmopathy.

The sequencing used peripheral blood mononuclear cells (PBMCs), collected at new diagnosis, from a patient treated with antithyroid drugs. This sequence was found in a woman aged 45-60 years with Graves disease. The chain links TRBV30 to TRBJ1-2; D perhaps matches TRBD1 (5 bases). The CDR3 bases are TGTGCCTGGAGAACCAGGGTCAGGGGCTACACCTTC. Translated: CAWRTRVRGYTF. Complete variable domain (other parts from reference TRBV30 and TRBJ1-2): SQTIHQWPATLVQPVGSPLSLECTVEGTSNPNLYWYRQAAGRGLQLLFYSVGIGQISSEVPQNLSASRPQDRQFILSSKKLLLSDSGFYLCAWRTRVRGYTFGSGTRLTVV.